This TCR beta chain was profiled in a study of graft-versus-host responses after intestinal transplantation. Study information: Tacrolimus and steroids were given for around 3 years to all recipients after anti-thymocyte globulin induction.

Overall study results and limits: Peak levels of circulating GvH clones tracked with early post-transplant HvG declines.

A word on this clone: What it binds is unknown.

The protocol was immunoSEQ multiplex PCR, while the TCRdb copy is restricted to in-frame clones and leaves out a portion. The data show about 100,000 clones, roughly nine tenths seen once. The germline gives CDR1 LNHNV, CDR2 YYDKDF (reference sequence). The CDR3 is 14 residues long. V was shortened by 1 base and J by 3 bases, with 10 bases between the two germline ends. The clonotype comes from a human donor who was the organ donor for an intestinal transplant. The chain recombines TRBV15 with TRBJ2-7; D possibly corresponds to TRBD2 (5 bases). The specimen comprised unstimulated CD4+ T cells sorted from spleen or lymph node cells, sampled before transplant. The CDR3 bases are TGTGCCACCAGCAGAGCGGGGAGACTCTACGAGCAGTACTTC. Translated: CATSRAGRLYEQYF.